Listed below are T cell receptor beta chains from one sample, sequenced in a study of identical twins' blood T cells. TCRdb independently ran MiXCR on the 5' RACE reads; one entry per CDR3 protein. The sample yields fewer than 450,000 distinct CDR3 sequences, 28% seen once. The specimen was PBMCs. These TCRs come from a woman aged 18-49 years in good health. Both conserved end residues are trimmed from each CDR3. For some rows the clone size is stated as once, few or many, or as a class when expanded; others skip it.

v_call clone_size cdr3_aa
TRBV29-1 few SVQGSGQPQH
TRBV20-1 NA SAAGITYEQY
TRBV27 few ASAAGGAGNQPQH
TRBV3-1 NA ASSQDRWRAF
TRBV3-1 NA ASSLHNSEAF
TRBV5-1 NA ASSSTVRTEAF
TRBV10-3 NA AISDVEWGAGTEAF
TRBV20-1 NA SPRSGTDYGYT
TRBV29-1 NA SVRWTLDNEQF
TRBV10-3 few AIGGTYEQY
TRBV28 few ASSSPLSAF
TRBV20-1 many SAIRENQPQH
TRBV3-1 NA ASSQEVPYEQY
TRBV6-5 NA ASSSTGGFSEAF
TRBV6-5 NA ASSSRDTQQY
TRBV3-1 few ASSQVFDRSTDTQY
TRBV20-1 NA SARSPNENTEAF
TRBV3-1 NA ASSPGTSGGYEQF
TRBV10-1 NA ARWNVGAYADTQY
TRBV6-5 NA ASSLYRVYGYT
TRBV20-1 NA SARDQDWGYNEQF
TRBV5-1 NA ASSSTPKNTGEQF
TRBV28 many ASSLQGLGGYT
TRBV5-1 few ASSHGRNQPQH
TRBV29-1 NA SVLRGEETQY
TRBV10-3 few AISDQTGVGGYT
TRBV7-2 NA ASSLLAGLFNEQF
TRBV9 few ASSNPRTGPNTEAF
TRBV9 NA ASSVGEGAGSTEAF
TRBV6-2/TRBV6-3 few ASSYSLEYYNEQF
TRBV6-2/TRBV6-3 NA ASSTQETQY
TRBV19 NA ASSTKQGVADTQY
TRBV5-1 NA TSSLDGSWNQPQH
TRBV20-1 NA SARDATSGRDIQY
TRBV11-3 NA ASSLDRRTETQY
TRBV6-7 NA TSSYSRASSYNEQF
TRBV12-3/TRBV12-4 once ASNNGQNTGELF
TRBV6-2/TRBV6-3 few ASSYRDRENRSNQPQH
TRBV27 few ASSPRGGYTGELF
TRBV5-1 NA ASSPGIDFISTDTQY
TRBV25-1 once SSSATQGYTEAF
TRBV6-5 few ASSYSVPGNTIY
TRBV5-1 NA ASSPRGRADTQY
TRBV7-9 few ASSSRTDNTEAF
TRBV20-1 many SAQGYSTDTQY
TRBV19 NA ASSIVGRTHYEQY
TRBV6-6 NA ASSYLGTWEISGNTIY
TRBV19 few ASSIGPISGNTIY
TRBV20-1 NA SVIAGARNNEQF
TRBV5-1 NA ASSLGNGLYEQY
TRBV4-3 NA ASSLGLAGVSGANVLT
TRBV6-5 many ASSYSPAITYNEQF
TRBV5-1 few ASSLVGLLGDTQY
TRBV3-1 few ASSQGLAGVYEQY